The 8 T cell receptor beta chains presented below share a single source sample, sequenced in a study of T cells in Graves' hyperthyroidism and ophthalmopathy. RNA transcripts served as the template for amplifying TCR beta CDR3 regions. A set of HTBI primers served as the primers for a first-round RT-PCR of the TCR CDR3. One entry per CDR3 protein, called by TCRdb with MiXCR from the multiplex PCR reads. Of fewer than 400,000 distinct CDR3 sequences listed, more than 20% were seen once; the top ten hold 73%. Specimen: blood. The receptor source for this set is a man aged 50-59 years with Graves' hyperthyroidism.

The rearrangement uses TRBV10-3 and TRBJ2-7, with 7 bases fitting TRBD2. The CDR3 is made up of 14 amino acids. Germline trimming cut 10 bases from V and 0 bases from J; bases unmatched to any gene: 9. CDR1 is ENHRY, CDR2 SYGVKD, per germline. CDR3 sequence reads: CATGAGVNSYEQYF. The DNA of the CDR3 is TGTGCCACCGGGGCGGGGGTCAACTCCTACGAGCAGTACTTC.

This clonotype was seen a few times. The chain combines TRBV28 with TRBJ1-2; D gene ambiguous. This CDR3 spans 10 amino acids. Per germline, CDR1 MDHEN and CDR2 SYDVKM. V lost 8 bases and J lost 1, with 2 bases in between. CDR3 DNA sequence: TGTGCCAGCCATAACTATGGCTACACCTTC. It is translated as CASHNYGYTF.

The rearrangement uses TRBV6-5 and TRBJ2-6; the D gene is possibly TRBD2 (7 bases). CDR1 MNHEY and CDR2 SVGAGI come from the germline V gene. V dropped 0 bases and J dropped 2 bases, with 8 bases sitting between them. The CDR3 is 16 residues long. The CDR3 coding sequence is TGTGCCAGCAGTTACTCGCGGGGGCCTGGGGCCAACGTCCTGACTTTC. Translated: CASSYSRGPGANVLTF.

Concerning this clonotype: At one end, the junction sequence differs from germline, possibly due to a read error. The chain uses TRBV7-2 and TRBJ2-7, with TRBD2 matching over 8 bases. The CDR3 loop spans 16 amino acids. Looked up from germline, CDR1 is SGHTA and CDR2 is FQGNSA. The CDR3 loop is CASSQTGTRGVYEQYF. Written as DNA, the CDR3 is TGCGCCAGCAGCCAGACCGGGACTAGGGGGGTCTACGAGCAGTACTTC.

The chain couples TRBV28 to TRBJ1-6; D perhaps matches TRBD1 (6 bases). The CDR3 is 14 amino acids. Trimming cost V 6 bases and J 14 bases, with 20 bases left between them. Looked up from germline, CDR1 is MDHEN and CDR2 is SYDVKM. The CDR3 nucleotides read TGTGCCAGCAGCAATGGGGGCGCCGGTTCGACCCTCCACTTT. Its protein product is CASSNGGAGSTLHF.

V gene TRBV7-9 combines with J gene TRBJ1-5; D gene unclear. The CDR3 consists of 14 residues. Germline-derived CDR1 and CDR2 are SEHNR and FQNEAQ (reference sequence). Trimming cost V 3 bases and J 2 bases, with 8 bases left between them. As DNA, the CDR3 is TGTGCCAGCAGCTTCCCCACCCGCAATCAGCCCCAGCATTTT. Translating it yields CASSFPTRNQPQHF.

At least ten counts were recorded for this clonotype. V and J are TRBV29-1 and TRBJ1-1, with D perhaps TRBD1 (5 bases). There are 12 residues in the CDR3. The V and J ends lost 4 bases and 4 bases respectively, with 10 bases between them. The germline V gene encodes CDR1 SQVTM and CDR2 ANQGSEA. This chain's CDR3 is CSVGAGSTEAFF. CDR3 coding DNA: TGCAGCGTTGGGGCAGGGTCCACTGAAGCTTTCTTT.

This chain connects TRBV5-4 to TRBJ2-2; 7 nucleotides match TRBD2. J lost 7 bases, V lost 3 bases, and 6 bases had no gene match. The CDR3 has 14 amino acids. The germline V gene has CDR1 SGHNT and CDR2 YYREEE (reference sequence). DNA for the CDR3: TGTGCCAGCAGCTCCGGGACTAAAGGCGGGGAGCTGTTTTTT. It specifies CASSSGTKGGELFF.